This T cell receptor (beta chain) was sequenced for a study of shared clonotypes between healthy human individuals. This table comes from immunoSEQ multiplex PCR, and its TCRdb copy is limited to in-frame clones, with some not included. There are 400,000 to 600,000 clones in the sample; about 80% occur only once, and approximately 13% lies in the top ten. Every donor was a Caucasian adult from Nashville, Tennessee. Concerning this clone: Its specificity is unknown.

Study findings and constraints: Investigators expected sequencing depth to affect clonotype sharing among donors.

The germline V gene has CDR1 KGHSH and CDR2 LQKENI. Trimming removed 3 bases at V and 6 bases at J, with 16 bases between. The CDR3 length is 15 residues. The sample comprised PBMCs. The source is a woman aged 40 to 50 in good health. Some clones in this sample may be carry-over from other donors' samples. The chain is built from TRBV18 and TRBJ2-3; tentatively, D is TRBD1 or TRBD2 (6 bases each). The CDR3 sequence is CASSPLSGAMDTQYF. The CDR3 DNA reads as TGTGCCAGCTCACCCCTGTCGGGGGCGATGGATACGCAGTATTTT.